This T cell receptor beta chain emerged from a study of T-cell memory formation after mild COVID-19. Study-wide results and caveats: Clones that shrank (day 15 to 85) were balanced CD4/CD8, whereas later expanders leaned CD4+. Contracting CD4+ clones lay largely in CM and EM, with CD8+ ones residing in EMRA.

TCRdb re-called the 5' RACE reads through MiXCR, storing one row per CDR3 protein. This table has 44,000 or so distinct CDR3 sequences, about a tenth appearing once. The length of the CDR3 is 14 residues. V was pared by 4 bases and J by 4 bases, with 13 bases between. The germline V gene has CDR1 SGHTA and CDR2 FQGNSA. This clonotype was seen many times. Its antigen is not identified. Sequencing was performed on PBMCs or a T cell subset sorted from them (not recorded which). The rearrangement uses TRBV7-2 and TRBJ2-5; maybe TRBD1 (6 bases). The clonotype comes from an adult woman who had mild COVID-19 (a few samples of this study predate the infection). Cell type and time point are not known. CDR3 loop: CASSSGQRRETQYF. CDR3 DNA sequence: TGTGCCAGCAGCTCCGGACAGCGGAGAGAGACCCAGTACTTC.